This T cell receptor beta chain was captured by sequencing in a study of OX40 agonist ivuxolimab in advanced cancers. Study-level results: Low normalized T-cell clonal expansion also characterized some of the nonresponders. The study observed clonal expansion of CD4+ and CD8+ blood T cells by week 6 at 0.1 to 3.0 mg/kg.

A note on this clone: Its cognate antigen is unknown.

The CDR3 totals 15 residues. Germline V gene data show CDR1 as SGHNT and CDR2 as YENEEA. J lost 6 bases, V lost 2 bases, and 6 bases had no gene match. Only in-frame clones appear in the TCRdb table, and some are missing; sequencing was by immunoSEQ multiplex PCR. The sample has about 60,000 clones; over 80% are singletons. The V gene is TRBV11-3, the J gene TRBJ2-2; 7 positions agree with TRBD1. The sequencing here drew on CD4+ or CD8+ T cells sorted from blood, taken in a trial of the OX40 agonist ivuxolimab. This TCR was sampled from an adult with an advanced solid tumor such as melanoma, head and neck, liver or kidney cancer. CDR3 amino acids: CASSLLAGGPGELFF. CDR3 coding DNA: TGTGCCAGCAGCTTACTGGCAGGGGGACCCGGGGAGCTGTTTTTT.